This paragraph reports one TCR beta chain. What it binds is not known. This sample was taken from a study of tumor and adjacent non-tumor tissue in lung cancer. Overall study context: The cohort had around twelve adenocarcinoma, 2 squamous cell and 1 small cell patients.

This CDR3 is 15 amino acids long. Trimming left V 11 bases short and J 4 bases short, with 23 bases between. CDR1 and CDR2 (germline): MNHEY, SMNVEV (reference sequence). Study-wide results and caveats: TCR diversity was significantly greater in tumor than normal lung tissue.

This sample's RNA came from whole unsorted tissue. Newly diagnosed lung cancer patients had thoracic surgery in China, August–November 2014, without prior chemotherapy. TCRbeta libraries were built with three rounds of nested PCR, modified from ARM-PCR. TCRdb re-analysed the multiplex PCR reads in MiXCR, keeping a single row per CDR3 protein. Counted here are about 120,000 distinct CDR3 sequences, approximately 87% occurring once; the ten biggest clones make up 22%. The sequenced material came from lung tumor tissue. This chain connects TRBV27 to TRBJ1-2; D unclear. This sequence originates from a man aged 70-80 years with non-small cell lung cancer. CDR3 nucleotides: TGTGCCTTCAGTTTTTTGGATGAGTTCCCCTATGGCTACACCTTC. Translating gives CAFSFLDEFPYGYTF.